This TCR beta chain derives from a study of human T cells and chemical hapten exposure. Original data processing: Counts of TCRs in each sample centred on a median of around 96,000 and extended from approximately 25,000 to 650,000. MiXCR, applied by TCRdb to the RACE reads, yields one record per CDR3 protein. The authors' filters were not applied to this entry. The profile shows around 92,000 distinct CDR3 sequences, approximately 10% of them singletons. This clonotype was counted many times. Time point of the sample: pre-sensitization, week 0. As for treatment: therapeutic diphenylcyclopropenone sensitization with weekly scalp DPC. Trimming took off 3 bases at V and 5 bases at J, with 19 bases between the two ends. Germline V CDR1 and CDR2: SGHRS, YFSETQ. CDR3 length: 16 residues.

The sequence was obtained from a woman in her sixties with alopecia areata. Some clones in this sample may be carry-over from other donors' samples. The material was whole blood, obtained in connection with sensitization to the hapten diphenylcyclopropenone (DPC). V usage is TRBV5-1 and J usage is TRBJ2-3, with a tentative D call TRBD2 (6 bases). CDR3 sequence (DNA): TGCGCCAGCAGCTCCGCGGGCGGGACGGCGGGAGATACGCAGTATTTT. Its translation is CASSSAGGTAGDTQYF.